The present T cell receptor (beta chain) was sequenced within a study of OX40 agonist ivuxolimab in advanced cancers. Broader study findings: The average count of expanded clones was higher among CD8+ T cells than among CD4+.

Profiled with immunoSEQ multiplex PCR; TCRdb holds only in-frame clones, not every one. This table holds 55,000 to 80,000 clones, roughly 89% found once. Germline V lookup: CDR1 MNHNY, CDR2 SVGAGI (reference sequence). V lost 5 bases and J 6 bases, leaving 7 bases between the germline ends. The CDR3 loop spans 11 amino acids. In the case of this clone: Its specificity is not known.

This sequence originates from an adult with an advanced solid tumor such as melanoma, head and neck, liver or kidney cancer. The sample here was CD4+ or CD8+ T cells sorted from blood, taken in a trial of the OX40 agonist ivuxolimab. V and J are TRBV6-6 and TRBJ1-1; D not resolved. The DNA for the CDR3 is TGTGCCAGCAGTGACAATTCTGAAGCTTTCTTT. This sequence encodes CASSDNSEAFF.